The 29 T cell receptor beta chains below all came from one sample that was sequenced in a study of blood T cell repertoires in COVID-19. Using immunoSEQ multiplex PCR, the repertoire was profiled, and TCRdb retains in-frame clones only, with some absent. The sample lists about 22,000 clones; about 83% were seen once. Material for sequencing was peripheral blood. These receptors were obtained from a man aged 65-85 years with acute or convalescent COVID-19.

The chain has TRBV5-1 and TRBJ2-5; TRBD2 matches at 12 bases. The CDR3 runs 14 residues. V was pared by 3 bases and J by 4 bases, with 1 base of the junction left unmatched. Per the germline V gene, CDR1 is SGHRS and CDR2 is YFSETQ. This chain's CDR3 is CASSSTSGRETQYF. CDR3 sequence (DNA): TGCGCCAGCAGCTCGACTAGCGGGAGAGAGACCCAGTACTTC.

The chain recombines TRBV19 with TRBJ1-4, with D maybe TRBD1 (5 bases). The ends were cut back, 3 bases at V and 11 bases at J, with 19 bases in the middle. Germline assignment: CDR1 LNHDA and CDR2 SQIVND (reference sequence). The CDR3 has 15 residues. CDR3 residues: CASSMIGAIDVKLFF. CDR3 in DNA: TGTGCCAGTAGTATGATTGGGGCAATAGATGTTAAACTGTTTTTT.

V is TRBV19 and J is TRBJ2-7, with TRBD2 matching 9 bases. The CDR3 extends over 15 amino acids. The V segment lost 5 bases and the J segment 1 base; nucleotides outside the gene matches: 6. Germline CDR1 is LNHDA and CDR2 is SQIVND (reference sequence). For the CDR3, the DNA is TGTGCCAGTAGTGGCGCCAGCGGGGGGTCCTACGAGCAGTACTTC. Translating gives CASSGASGGSYEQYF.

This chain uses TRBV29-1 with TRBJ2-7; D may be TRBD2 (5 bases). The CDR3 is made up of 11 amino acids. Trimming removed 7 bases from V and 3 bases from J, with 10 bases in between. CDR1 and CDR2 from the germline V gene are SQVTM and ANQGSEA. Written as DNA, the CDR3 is TGCAGCGGGTCAGCGGACTACGAGCAGTACTTC. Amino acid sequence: CSGSADYEQYF.

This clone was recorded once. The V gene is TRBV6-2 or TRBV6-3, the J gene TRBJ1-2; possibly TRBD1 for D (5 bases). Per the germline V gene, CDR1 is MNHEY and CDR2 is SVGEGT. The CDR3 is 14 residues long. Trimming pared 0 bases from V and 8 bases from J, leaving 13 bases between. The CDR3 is CASSYSRPGVGYTF. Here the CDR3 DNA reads TGTGCCAGCAGTTACTCGAGGCCGGGGGTAGGCTACACCTTC.

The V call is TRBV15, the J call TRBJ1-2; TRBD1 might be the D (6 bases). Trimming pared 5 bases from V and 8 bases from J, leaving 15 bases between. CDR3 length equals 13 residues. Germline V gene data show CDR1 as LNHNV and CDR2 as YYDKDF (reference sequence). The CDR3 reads CATSFYREGGYTF. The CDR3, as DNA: TGTGCCACCAGCTTTTACAGGGAGGGGGGCTACACCTTC.

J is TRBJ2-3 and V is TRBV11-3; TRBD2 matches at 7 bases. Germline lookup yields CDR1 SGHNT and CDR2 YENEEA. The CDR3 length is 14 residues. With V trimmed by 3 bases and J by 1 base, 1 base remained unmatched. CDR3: CASSFRGGTDTQYF. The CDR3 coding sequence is TGTGCCAGCAGCTTTCGGGGGGGCACAGATACGCAGTATTTT.

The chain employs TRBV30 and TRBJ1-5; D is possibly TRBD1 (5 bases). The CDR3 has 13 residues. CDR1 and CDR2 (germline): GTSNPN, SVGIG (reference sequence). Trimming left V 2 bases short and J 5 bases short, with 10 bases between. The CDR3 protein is CAWSRTPDQPQHF. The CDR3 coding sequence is TGTGCCTGGAGTCGGACACCGGATCAGCCCCAGCATTTT.

The CDR3: CASSHLGGRLNEKLFF. The CDR3 nucleotides are TGTGCCAGCAGCCACCTCGGGGGAAGGCTTAATGAAAAACTGTTTTTT. V is TRBV3-1 (or the pseudogene TRBV3-2) and J is TRBJ1-4, with D perhaps TRBD1 (5 bases). With 3 bases removed from V and 4 bases from J, the gap between germline ends came to 15 bases. This CDR3 is built from 16 residues. Germline V gene lookup returns CDR1 LGHDT and CDR2 YNNKEL (reference sequence).

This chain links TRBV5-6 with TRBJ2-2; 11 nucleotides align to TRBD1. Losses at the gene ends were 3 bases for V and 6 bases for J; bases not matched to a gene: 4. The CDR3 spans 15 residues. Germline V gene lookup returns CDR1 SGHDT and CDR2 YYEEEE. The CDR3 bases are TGTGCCAGCAGCTCCGGGACAGGGGGTCCCGGGGAGCTGTTTTTT. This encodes CASSSGTGGPGELFF.

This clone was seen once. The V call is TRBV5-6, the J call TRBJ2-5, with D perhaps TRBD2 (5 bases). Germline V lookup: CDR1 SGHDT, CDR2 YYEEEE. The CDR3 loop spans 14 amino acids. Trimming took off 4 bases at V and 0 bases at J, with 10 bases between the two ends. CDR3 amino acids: CASSLPDYQETQYF. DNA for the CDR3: TGTGCCAGCAGCCTGCCGGACTACCAAGAGACCCAGTACTTC.

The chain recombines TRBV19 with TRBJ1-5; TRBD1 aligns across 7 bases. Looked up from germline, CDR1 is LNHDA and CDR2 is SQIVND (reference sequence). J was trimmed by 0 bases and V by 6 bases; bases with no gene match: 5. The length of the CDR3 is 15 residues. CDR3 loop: CASRTGAYSNQPQHF. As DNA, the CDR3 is TGTGCCAGTAGAACAGGGGCCTATAGCAATCAGCCCCAGCATTTT. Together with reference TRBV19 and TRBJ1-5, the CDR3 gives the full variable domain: DGGITQSPKYLFRKEGQNVTLSCEQNLNHDAMYWYRQDPGQGLRLIYYSQIVNDFQKGDIAEGYSVSREKKESFPLTVTSAQKNPTAFYLCASRTGAYSNQPQHFGDGTRLSIL.

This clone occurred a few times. CDR3 bases: TGTGCCAGCAGCTTTTCAGGGGATTTCTATGGCTACACCTTC. It is translated as CASSFSGDFYGYTF. V gene TRBV5-4 combines with J gene TRBJ1-2, with a tentative D call TRBD1 (6 bases). The CDR3 totals 14 residues. Trimming took 2 bases from V and 4 from J, leaving 12 bases between them. Looked up from germline, CDR1 is SGHNT and CDR2 is YYREEE (reference sequence).

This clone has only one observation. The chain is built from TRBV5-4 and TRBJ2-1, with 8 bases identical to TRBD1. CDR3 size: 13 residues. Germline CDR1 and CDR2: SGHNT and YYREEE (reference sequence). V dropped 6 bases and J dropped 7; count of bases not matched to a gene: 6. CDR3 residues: CASIAGQENEQFF. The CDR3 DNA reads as TGTGCCAGCATCGCGGGACAGGAAAATGAGCAGTTCTTC.

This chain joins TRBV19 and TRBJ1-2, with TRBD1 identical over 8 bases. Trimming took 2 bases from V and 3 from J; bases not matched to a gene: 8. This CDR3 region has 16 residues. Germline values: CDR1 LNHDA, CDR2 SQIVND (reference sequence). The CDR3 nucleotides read TGTGCCAGTAGTATATCCGCGGGACAGGCTGACTATGGCTACACCTTC. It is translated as CASSISAGQADYGYTF.

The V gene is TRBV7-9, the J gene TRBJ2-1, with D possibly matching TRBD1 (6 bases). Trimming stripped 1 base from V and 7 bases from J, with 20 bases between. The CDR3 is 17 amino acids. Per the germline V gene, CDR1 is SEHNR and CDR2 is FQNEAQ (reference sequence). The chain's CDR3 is CASSLGQGLPSENEQFF. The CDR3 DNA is TGTGCCAGCAGCTTAGGGCAGGGGCTTCCTTCCGAAAATGAGCAGTTCTTC.

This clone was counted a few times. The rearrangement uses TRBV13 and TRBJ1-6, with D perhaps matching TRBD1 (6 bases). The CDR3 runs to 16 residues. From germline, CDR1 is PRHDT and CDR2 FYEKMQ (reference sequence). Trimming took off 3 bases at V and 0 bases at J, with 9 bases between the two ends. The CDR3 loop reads CASSFTGYSYNSPLHF. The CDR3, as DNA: TGTGCCAGCAGCTTCACAGGGTACTCCTATAATTCACCCCTCCACTTT.

The CDR3 region is CAGGGASPLHF. In DNA form, the CDR3 reads TGTGCCGGCGGAGGTGCTTCACCCCTCCACTTT. The chain couples TRBV28 to TRBJ1-6; D is uncertain. The CDR3 totals 11 residues. Germline-derived CDR1 and CDR2 are MDHEN and SYDVKM. V dropped 11 bases and J dropped 9 bases, with 11 bases sitting between them.

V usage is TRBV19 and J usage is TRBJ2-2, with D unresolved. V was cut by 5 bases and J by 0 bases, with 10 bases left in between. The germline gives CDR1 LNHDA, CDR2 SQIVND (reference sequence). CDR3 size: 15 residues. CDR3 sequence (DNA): TGTGCCAGTAGTCCCCCGACACCGAACACCGGGGAGCTGTTTTTT. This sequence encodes CASSPPTPNTGELFF.

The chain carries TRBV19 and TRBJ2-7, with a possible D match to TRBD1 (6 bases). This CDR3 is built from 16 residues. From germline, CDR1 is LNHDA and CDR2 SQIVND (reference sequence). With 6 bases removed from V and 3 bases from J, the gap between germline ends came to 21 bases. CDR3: CASRRVGQGKDYEQYF. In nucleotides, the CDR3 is TGTGCCAGTAGAAGGGTTGGGCAGGGGAAGGACTACGAGCAGTACTTC.

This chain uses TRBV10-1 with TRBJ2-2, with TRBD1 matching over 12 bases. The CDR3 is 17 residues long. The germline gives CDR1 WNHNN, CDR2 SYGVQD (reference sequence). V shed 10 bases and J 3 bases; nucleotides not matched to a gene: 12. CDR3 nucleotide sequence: TGCGCCACTAGTTCGGGACAGGGGGCGTTGGACACCGGGGAGCTGTTTTTT. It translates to CATSSGQGALDTGELFF.

CDR3 loop: CASSLEREGWYEQYF. CDR3 coding DNA: TGTGCCAGCAGCCTGGAGCGGGAGGGTTGGTACGAGCAGTACTTC. This chain joins TRBV11-2 and TRBJ2-7; 10 bases agree with TRBD2. The CDR3 covers 15 residues. Trimming removed 5 bases from V and 4 bases from J; junction bases left unmatched: 8. Germline values: CDR1 SGHAT, CDR2 FQNNGV.

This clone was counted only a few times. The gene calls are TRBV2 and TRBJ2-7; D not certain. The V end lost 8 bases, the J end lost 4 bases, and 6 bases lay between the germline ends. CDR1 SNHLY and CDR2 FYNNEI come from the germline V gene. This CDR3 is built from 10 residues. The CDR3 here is CASGLYEQYF. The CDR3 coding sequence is TGTGCCAGCGGCTTATACGAGCAGTACTTC.

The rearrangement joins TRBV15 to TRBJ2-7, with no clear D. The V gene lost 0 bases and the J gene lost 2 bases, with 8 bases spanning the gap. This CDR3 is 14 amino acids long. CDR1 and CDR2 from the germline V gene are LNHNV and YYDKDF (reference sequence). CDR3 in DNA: TGTGCCACCAGCAGAGAACTAACTGCCTACGAGCAGTACTTC. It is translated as CATSRELTAYEQYF.

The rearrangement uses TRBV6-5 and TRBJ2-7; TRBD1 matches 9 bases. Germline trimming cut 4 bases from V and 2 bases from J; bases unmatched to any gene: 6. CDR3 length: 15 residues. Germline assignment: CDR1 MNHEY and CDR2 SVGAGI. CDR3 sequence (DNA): TGTGCCAGCAGTTCCTCCGGGACAGGGCCCTACGAGCAGTACTTC. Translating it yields CASSSSGTGPYEQYF.

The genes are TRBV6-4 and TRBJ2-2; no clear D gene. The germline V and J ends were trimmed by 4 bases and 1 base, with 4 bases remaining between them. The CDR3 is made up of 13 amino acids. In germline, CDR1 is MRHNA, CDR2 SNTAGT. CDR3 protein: CASSVQNTGELFF. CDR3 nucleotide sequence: TGTGCCAGCAGTGTCCAGAACACCGGGGAGCTGTTTTTT.

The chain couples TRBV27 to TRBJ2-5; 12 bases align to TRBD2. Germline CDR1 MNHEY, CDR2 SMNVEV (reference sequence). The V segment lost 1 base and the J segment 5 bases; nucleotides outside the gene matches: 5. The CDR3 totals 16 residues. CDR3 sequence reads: CASSLFGTSGQETQYF. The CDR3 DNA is TGTGCCAGCAGTTTATTTGGGACTAGCGGGCAGGAGACCCAGTACTTC.

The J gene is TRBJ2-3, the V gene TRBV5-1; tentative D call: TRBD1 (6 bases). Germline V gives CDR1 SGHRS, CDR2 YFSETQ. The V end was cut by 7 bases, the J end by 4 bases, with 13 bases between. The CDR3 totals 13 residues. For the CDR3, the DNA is TGCGCCAGCCGACTACAGGGTTCAGATACGCAGTATTTT. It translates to CASRLQGSDTQYF.

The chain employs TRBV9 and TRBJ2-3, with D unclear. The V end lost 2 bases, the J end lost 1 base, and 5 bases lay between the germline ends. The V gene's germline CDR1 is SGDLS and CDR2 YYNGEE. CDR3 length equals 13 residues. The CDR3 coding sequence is TGTGCCAGCAGCGTCCGGGGCACAGATACGCAGTATTTT. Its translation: CASSVRGTDTQYF.